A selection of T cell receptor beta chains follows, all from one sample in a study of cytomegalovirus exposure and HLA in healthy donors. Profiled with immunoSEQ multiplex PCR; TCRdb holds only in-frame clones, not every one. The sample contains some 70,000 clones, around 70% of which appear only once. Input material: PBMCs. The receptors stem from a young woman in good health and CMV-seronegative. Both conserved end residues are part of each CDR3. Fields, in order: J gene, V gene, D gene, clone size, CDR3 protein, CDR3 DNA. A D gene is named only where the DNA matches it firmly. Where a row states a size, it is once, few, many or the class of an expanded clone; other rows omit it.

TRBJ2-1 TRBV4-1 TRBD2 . CASSQAQRGVDNEQFF TGCGCCAGCAGCCAAGCCCAGCGGGGGGTCGACAATGAGCAGTTCTTC
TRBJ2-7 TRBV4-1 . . CASSQDSNPQLDRF TGCGCCAGCAGCCAAGACTCCAACCCCCAACTCGACAGGTTC
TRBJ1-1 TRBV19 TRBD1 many CASSIDLADRGTEAFF TGTGCCAGTAGTATAGATCTCGCGGACAGGGGCACTGAAGCTTTCTTT
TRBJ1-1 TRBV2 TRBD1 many CASSGSTGGIEAFF TGTGCCAGCAGCGGTTCGACAGGGGGCATTGAAGCTTTCTTT
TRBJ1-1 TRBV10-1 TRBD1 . CASSVNGDRGPTEAFF TGCGCCAGCAGTGTTAACGGGGACAGGGGGCCCACTGAAGCTTTCTTT
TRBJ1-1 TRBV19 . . CASNRVMNTEAFF TGTGCCAGTAATCGGGTGATGAACACTGAAGCTTTCTTT
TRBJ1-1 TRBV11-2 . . CASSLEGRVFTEAFF TGTGCCAGCAGCTTAGAGGGCAGGGTGTTCACTGAAGCTTTCTTT
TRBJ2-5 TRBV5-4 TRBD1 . CASSTKTQGARETQYF TGTGCCAGCAGCACGAAGACCCAGGGGGCTCGGGAGACCCAGTACTTC
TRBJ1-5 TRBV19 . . CASTGSTEPQHF TGTGCCAGTACCGGGTCTACGGAGCCCCAGCATTTT
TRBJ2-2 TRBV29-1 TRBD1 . CSVEEGDRGDTGELFF TGCAGCGTTGAAGAGGGGGACAGGGGTGACACCGGGGAGCTGTTTTTT
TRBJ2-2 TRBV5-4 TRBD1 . CASAVGGGSELFF TGTGCCAGCGCGGTAGGGGGCGGGTCAGAGCTGTTTTTT
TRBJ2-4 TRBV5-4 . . CASSPVGGDENIQYF TGTGCCAGCAGCCCGGTGGGGGGTGACGAAAACATTCAGTACTTC
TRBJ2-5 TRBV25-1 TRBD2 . CASSETHGGVTETQYF TGTGCCAGCAGTGAAACTCATGGGGGGGTGACGGAGACCCAGTACTTC
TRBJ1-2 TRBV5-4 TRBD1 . CASSLGGTGVFNYGYTF TGTGCCAGCAGCTTGGGGGGGACAGGCGTTTTCAACTATGGCTACACCTTC
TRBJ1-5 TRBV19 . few CASSIGTTNQPQHF TGTGCCAGTAGTATCGGGACAACTAATCAGCCCCAGCATTTT
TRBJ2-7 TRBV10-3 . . CAISVEGANYEQYF TGTGCCATCAGTGTGGAGGGGGCAAATTACGAGCAGTACTTC